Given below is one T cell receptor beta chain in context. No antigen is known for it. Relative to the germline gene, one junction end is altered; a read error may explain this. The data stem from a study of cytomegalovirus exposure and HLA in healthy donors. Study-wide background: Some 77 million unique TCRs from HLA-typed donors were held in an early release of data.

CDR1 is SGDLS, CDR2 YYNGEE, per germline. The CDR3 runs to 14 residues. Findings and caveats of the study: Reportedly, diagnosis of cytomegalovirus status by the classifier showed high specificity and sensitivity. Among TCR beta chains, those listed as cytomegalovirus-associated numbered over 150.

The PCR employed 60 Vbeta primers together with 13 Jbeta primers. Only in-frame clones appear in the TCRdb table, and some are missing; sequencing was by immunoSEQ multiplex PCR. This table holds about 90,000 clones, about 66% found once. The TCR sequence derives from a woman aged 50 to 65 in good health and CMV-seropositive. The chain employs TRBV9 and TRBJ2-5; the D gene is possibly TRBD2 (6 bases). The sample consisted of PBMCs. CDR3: CASSVATGEESQYF. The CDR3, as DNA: TGTGCCAGCAGCGTAGCTACGGGGGAAGAGAGCCAGTACTTC.